Presented here are 12 T cell receptor beta chains from one specimen sequenced in a study of T-cell memory formation after mild COVID-19 (dated by TCRdb to the early 2020s). Library method: 5' RACE. The sequencing machine was an Illumina NovaSeq 6000. Using fastp trimming at Q25 and MiXCR clonotype assembly, TCRdb reanalyzed the public sequencing data and kept in-frame beta chains. Every CDR3 protein is listed once, alongside the most common genes and DNA of its rows. This sample has about 450,000 distinct CDR3 sequences in its table, and more than 20% of those were observed once. Of the sample, around 13% falls within the top ten clones. Material: PBMCs or a T cell subset sorted from them (not recorded which). These receptors originate from an adult woman who had mild COVID-19 (a few samples of this study predate the infection). The sample titles of this study are shuffled in the database, so cell type and time point are left out; the donor was told from shared clones.

This clonotype was recorded at least ten times. This chain links TRBV7-8 with TRBJ2-1; 11 positions match TRBD2. The CDR3 runs 18 residues. Germline V gene lookup returns CDR1 SGHVS and CDR2 FQNEAQ. The J segment lost 5 bases and the V segment lost 5 bases, leaving 14 bases of the junction unmatched. As DNA, the CDR3 is TGTGCCAGCAGCCGCGGAACGACTAGCGGGGTTTCGAACAATGAGCAGTTCTTC. The encoded protein is CASSRGTTSGVSNNEQFF.

This clonotype showed up just a few times. The J gene is TRBJ1-1, the V gene TRBV6-5; D gene ambiguous. Per germline, CDR1 MNHEY and CDR2 SVGAGI. Deletions cut 4 bases from V and 2 bases from J, with 11 bases between. CDR3 length equals 14 residues. The chain's CDR3 is CASSSHTANTEAFF. In DNA, the CDR3 is TGTGCCAGCAGTTCCCACACAGCCAACACTGAAGCTTTCTTT.

The genes are TRBV15 and TRBJ2-4; D unclear. There are 13 residues in the CDR3. CDR1 LNHNV and CDR2 YYDKDF come from the germline V gene (reference sequence). V was trimmed by 4 bases and J by 4 bases, leaving 8 bases between them. CDR3 residues: CATSTDGKNIQYF. CDR3 in DNA: TGTGCCACCAGCACGGACGGTAAAAACATTCAGTACTTC.

The chain employs TRBV13 and TRBJ2-5; tentatively, D is TRBD1 or TRBD2 (5 bases each). V was trimmed by 2 bases and J by 1 base, leaving 11 bases between them. Germline CDR1 reads PRHDT; CDR2 reads FYEKMQ (reference sequence). The CDR3 has 15 amino acids. The CDR3, as DNA: TGTGCCAGCAGCTTAAGGGGAGAGGGCCAAGAGACCCAGTACTTC. Its protein product is CASSLRGEGQETQYF.

V is TRBV7-3 and J is TRBJ2-1; D is perhaps TRBD2 (6 bases). CDR1 and CDR2 (germline): SGHTA, FQGTGA. Trimming cost V 2 bases and J 0 bases, with 8 bases left between them. The CDR3 totals 15 residues. The CDR3 here is CASSLLLASYNEQFF. CDR3 DNA: TGTGCCAGCAGCTTACTACTAGCCTCCTACAATGAGCAGTTCTTC.

The rearrangement joins TRBV15 to TRBJ2-7; D tentatively fits TRBD1 or TRBD2 (5 bases each). The ends were cut back, 6 bases at V and 5 bases at J, with 17 bases in the middle. CDR3 size: 14 residues. CDR1 LNHNV and CDR2 YYDKDF come from the germline V gene (reference sequence). The DNA of the CDR3 is TGTGCCACCAGTATAGCGCCGGGACGGGACGAGCAGTACTTC. Translated, it gives CATSIAPGRDEQYF.

The chain's CDR3 is CASDRGKETQYF. The CDR3 coding sequence is TGTGCCAGTGACCGGGGAAAAGAGACCCAGTACTTC. The chain joins TRBV6-1 to TRBJ2-5; D might be TRBD2 (5 bases). The germline V gene encodes CDR1 MNHNS and CDR2 SASEGT. V shed 9 bases and J shed 3 bases, with 11 bases lying between them. The CDR3 sequence is 12 residues long.

The CDR3 loop is CASSSTSGALNEQFF. The DNA of the CDR3 is TGTGCCAGCAGCTCAACTAGCGGGGCCCTCAATGAGCAGTTCTTC. The gene calls are TRBV7-2 and TRBJ2-1; TRBD2 aligns across 10 bases. The CDR3 has 15 residues. Germline V lookup: CDR1 SGHTA, CDR2 FQGNSA. With 4 bases clipped from V and 6 bases from J, the junction kept 6 bases outside the gene matches.

This chain connects TRBV10-3 to TRBJ1-2; a possible D gene is TRBD1 (5 bases). With 6 bases removed from V and 2 bases from J, the gap between germline ends came to 10 bases. CDR1 and CDR2 (germline): ENHRY, SYGVKD. The CDR3 length is 13 residues. The CDR3 nucleotides read TGTGCCATCAGAGCAGGGCCCAACTATGGCTACACCTTC. Translating gives CAIRAGPNYGYTF.

V and J are TRBV6-2 or TRBV6-3 and TRBJ1-1; D is undetermined. The germline V gene has CDR1 MNHEY and CDR2 SVGEGT. CDR3 length: 13 amino acids. V lost 6 bases to trimming and J lost 1 base, with 9 bases between them. The CDR3 loop reads CASRQTGNTEAFF. The CDR3 bases are TGTGCCAGCAGACAGACGGGGAACACTGAAGCTTTCTTT.

This clonotype was detected a few times. The chain combines TRBV27 with TRBJ2-3; 7 bases match TRBD2. The CDR3 loop spans 16 amino acids. J lost 0 bases, V lost 3 bases, and 6 bases had no gene match. CDR1 and CDR2 from the germline V gene are MNHEY and SMNVEV (reference sequence). This CDR3 is CASSFASGPSTDTQYF. The CDR3 coding sequence is TGTGCCAGCAGTTTCGCTAGCGGCCCTAGCACAGATACGCAGTATTTT.

The chain carries TRBV7-9 and TRBJ2-3; 10 bases are shared with TRBD2. Germline values: CDR1 SEHNR, CDR2 FQNEAQ (reference sequence). This CDR3 region has 14 residues. The trim removed 6 bases at V and 4 bases at J, leaving 4 bases unmatched. The CDR3 region is CASRGLAGADTQYF. The CDR3 region has the DNA TGTGCCAGCAGAGGGCTAGCGGGGGCAGATACGCAGTATTTT.